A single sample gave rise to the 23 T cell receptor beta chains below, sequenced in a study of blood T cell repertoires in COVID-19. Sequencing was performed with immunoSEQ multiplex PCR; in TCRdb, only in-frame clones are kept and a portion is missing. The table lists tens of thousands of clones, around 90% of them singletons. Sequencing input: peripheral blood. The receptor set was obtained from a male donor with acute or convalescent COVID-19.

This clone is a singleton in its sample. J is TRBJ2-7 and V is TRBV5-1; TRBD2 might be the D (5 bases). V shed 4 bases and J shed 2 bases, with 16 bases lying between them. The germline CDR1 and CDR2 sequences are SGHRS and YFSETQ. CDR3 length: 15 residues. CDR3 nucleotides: TGCGCCAGCAGCCAAGGCCCAGAGGGAGCCTACGAGCAGTACTTC. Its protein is CASSQGPEGAYEQYF. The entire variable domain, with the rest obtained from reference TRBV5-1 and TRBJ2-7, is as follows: KAGVTQTPRYLIKTRGQQVTLSCSPISGHRSVSWYQQTPGQGLQFLFEYFSETQRNKGNFPGRFSGRQFSNSRSEMNVSTLELGDSALYLCASSQGPEGAYEQYFGPGTRLTVT.

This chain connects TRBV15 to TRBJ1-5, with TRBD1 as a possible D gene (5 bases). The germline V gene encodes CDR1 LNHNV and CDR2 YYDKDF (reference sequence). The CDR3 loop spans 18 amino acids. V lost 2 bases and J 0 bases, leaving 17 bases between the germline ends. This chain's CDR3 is CATSRSPTGQYSNQPQHF. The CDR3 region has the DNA TGTGCCACCAGCAGATCCCCTACAGGCCAATATAGCAATCAGCCCCAGCATTTT.

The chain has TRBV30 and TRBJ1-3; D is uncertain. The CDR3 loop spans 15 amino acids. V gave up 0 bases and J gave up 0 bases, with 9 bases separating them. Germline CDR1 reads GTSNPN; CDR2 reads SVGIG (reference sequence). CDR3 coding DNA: TGTGCCTGGAGTGTAGCGCCCAACTCTGGAAACACCATATATTTT. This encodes CAWSVAPNSGNTIYF.

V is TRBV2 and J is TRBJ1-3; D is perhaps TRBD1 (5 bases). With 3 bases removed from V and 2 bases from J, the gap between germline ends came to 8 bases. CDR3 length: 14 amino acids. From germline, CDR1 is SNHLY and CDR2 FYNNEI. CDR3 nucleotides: TGTGCCAGCAGTGAGTCGGGGGCTGGAAACACCATATATTTT. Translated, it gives CASSESGAGNTIYF. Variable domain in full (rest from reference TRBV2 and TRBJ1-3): EPEVTQTPSHQVTQMGQEVILRCVPISNHLYFYWYRQILGQKVEFLVSFYNNEISEKSEIFDDQFSVERPDGSNFTLKIRSTKLEDSAMYFCASSESGAGNTIYFGEGSWLTVV.

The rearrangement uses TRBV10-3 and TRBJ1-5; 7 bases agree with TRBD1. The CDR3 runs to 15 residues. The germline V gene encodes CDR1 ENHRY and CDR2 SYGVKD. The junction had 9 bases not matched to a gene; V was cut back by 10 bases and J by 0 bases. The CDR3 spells CANTGAPYSNQPQHF. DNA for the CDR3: TGTGCCAACACAGGGGCCCCTTATAGCAATCAGCCCCAGCATTTT.

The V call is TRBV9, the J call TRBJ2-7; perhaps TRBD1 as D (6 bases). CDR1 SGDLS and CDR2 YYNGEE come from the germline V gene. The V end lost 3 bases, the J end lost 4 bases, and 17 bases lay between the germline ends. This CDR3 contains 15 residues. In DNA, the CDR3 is TGTGCCAGCAGCGGCGAGGGACAAGGAGGTTACGAGCAGTACTTC. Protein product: CASSGEGQGGYEQYF.

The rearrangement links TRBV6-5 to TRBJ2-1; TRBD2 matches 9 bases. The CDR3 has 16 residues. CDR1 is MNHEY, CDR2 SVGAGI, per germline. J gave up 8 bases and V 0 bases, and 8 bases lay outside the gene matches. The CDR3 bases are TGTGCCAGCAGTTACTCCCTTAGCGGGGGAGGCTATGAGCAGTTCTTC. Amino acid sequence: CASSYSLSGGGYEQFF.

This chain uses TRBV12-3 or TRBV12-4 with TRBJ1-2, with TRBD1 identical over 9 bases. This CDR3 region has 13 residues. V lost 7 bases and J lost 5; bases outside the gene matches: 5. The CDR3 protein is CASTRQGDYGYTF. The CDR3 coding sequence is TGTGCCAGCACCCGACAGGGGGATTATGGCTACACCTTC.

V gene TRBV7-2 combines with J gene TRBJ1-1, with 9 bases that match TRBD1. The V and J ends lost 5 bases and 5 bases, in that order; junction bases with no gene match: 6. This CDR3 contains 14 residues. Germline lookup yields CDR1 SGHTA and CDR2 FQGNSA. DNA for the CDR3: TGTGCCAGCAGCCCAACAGGGGGCCGGACTGAAGCTTTCTTT. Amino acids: CASSPTGGRTEAFF.

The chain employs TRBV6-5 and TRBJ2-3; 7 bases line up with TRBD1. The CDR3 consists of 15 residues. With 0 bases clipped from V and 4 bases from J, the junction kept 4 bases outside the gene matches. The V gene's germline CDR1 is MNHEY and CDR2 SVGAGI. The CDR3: CASSYSLGGSDTQYF. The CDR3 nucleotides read TGTGCCAGCAGTTACTCGTTAGGGGGCTCAGATACGCAGTATTTT.

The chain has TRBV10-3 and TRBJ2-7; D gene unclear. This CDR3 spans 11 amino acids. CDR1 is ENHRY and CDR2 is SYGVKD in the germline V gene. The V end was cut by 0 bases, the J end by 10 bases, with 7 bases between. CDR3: CAISESHSQYF. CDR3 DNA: TGTGCCATCAGTGAGTCCCACTCACAGTACTTC.

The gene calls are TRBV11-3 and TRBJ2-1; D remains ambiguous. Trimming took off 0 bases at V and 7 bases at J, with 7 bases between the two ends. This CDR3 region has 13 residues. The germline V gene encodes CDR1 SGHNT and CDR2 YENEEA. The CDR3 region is CASSLDLRNEQFF. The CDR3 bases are TGTGCCAGCAGCTTAGATCTGAGGAATGAGCAGTTCTTC.

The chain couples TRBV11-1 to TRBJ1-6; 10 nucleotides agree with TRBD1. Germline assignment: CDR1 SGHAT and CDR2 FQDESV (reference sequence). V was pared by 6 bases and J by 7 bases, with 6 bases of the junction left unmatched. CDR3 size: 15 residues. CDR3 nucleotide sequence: TGTGCCAGCAGGGGGACAGGGGTCCAGAATTCACCCCTCCACTTT. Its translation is CASRGTGVQNSPLHF.

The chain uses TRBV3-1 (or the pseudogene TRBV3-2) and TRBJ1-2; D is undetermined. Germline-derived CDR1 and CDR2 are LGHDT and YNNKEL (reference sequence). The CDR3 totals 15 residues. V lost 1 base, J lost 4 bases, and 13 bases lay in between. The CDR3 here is CASSQGRGSFYGYTF. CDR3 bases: TGTGCCAGCAGCCAAGGACGGGGTTCCTTCTATGGCTACACCTTC.

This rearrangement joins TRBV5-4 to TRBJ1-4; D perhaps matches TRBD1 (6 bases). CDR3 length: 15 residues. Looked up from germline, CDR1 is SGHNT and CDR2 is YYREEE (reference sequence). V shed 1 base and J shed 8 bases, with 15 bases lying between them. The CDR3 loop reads CASSLKDGGLEKLFF. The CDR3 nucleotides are TGTGCCAGCAGCTTGAAGGACGGGGGGCTCGAAAAACTGTTTTTT.

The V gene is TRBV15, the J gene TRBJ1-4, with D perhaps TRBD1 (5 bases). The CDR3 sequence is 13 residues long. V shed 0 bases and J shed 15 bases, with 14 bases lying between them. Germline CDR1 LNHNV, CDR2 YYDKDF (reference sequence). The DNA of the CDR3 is TGTGCCACCAGCAGAGATACGATCGGGGGGATGTTTTTT. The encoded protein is CATSRDTIGGMFF.

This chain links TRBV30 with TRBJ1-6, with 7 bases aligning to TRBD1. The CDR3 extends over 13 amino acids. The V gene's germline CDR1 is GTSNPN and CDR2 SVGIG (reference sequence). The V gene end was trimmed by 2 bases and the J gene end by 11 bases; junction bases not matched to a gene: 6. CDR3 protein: CAWSPQGDTPLHF. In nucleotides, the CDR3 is TGTGCCTGGAGTCCCCAGGGGGACACACCCCTCCACTTT.

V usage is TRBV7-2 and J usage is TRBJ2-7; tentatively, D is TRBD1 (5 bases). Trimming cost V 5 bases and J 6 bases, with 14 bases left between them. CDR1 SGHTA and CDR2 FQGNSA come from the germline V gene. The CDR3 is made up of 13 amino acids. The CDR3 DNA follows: TGTGCCAGCAGCCTGGACACGTTTGGCGAGCAGTACTTC. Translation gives CASSLDTFGEQYF.

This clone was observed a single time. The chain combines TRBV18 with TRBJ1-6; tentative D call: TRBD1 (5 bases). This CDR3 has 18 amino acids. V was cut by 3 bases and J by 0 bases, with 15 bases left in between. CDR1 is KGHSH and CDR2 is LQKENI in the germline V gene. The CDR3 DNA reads TGTGCCAGCTCACCCTCCGGGACTCCGAGCTCCTATAATTCACCCCTCCACTTT. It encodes CASSPSGTPSSYNSPLHF.

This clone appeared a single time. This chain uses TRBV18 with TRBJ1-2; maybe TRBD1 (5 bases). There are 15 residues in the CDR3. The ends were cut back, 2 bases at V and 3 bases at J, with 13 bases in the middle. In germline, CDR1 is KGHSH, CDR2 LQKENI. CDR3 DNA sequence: TGTGCCAGCTCACCAGTTCTTGACAGACACTATGGCTACACCTTC. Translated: CASSPVLDRHYGYTF.

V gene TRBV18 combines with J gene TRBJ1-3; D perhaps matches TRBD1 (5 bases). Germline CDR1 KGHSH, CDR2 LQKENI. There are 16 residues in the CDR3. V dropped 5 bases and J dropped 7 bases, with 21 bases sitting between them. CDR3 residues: CASSSNIGGWQNTIYF. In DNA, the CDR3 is TGTGCCAGCTCATCAAACATCGGGGGTTGGCAGAACACCATATATTTT. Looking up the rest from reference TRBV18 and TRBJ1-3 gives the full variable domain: NAGVMQNPRHLVRRRGQEARLRCSPMKGHSHVYWYRQLPEEGLKFMVYLQKENIIDESGMPKERFSAEFPKEGPSILRIQQVVRGDSAAYFCASSSNIGGWQNTIYFGEGSWLTVV.

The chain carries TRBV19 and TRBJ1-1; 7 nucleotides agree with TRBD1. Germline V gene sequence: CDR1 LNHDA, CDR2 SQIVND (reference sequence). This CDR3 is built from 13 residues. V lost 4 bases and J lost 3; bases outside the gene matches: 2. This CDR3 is CASSTDRDTEAFF. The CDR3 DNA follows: TGTGCCAGTAGTACCGACAGGGACACTGAAGCTTTCTTT.

This CDR3 is CASRTKTGFEAFF. In DNA form, the CDR3 reads TGTGCCAGTAGAACAAAGACAGGGTTCGAAGCTTTCTTT. The chain uses TRBV19 and TRBJ1-1, with 7 bases aligning to TRBD1. V shed 6 bases, J shed 8 bases, and the junction held 9 bases outside the gene matches. The germline gives CDR1 LNHDA, CDR2 SQIVND (reference sequence). The length of the CDR3 is 13 residues.